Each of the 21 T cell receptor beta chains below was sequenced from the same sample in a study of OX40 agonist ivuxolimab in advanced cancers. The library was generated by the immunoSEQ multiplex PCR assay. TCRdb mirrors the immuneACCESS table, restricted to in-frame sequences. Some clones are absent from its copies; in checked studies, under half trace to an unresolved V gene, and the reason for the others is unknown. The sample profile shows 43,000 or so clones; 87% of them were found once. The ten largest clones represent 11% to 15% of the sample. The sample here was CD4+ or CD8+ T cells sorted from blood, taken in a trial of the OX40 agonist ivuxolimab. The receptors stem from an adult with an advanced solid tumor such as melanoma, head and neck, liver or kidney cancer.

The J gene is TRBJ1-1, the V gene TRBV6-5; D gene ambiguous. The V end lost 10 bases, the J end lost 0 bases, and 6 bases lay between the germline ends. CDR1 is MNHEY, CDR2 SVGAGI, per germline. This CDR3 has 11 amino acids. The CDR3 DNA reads TGTGCCACCGTAGTGAACACTGAAGCTTTCTTT. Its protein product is CATVVNTEAFF.

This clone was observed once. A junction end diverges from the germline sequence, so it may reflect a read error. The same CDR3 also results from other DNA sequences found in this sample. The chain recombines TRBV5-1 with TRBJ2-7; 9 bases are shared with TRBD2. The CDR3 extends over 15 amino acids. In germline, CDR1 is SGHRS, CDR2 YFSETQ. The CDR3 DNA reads TGCGCCAGTAGCTTTAATAGCGGGAGCAGCTACGAGCAGTACTTC. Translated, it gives CASSFNSGSSYEQYF.

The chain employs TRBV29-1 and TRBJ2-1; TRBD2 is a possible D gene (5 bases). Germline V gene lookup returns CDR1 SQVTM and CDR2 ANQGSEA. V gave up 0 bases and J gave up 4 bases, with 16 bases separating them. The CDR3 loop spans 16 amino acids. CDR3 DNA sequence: TGCAGCGTTGAAGATCTTCAGCTAGCATCGTACAATGAGCAGTTCTTC. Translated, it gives CSVEDLQLASYNEQFF.

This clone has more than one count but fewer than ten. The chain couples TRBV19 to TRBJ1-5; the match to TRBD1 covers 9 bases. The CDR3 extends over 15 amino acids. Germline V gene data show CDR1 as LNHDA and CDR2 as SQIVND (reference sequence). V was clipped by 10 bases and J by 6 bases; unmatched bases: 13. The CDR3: CATHPGQGTVQPQHF. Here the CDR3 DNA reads TGTGCCACCCACCCCGGACAGGGGACCGTTCAGCCCCAGCATTTT.

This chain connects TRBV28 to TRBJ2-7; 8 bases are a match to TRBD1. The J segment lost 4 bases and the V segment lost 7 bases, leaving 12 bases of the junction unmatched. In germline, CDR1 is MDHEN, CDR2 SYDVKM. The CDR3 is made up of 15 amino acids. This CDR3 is CASTPRRGLGYEQYF. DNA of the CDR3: TGTGCCAGCACCCCCCGCAGGGGGCTGGGGTACGAGCAGTACTTC.

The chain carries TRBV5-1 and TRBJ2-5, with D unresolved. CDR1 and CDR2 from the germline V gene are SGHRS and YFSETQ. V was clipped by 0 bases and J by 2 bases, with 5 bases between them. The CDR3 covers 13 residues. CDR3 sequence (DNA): TGCGCCAGCAGCTTGGTTCAGCAAGAGACCCAGTACTTC. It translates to CASSLVQQETQYF.

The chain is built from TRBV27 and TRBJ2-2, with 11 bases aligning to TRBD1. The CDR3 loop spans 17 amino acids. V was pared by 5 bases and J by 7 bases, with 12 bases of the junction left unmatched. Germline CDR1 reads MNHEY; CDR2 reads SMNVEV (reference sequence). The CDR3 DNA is TGTGCCAGCAGTCTTTCCTTAGGACAGGGGGCAGGCGGGGAGCTGTTTTTT. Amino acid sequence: CASSLSLGQGAGGELFF.

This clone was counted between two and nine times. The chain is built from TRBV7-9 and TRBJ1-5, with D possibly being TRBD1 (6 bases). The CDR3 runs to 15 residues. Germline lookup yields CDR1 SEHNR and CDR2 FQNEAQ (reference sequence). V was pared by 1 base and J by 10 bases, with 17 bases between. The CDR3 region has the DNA TGTGCCAGCAGCTTAGAGGGGGTGGGGACCGCACCCCAGCATTTT. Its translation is CASSLEGVGTAPQHF.

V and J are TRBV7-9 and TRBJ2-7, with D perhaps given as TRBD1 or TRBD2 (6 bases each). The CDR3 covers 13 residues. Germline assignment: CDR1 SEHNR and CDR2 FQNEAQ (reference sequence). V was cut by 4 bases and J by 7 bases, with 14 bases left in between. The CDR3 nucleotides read TGTGCCAGCAGCTCCCCTCAGGGGAGGGAGCAGTACTTC. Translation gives CASSSPQGREQYF.

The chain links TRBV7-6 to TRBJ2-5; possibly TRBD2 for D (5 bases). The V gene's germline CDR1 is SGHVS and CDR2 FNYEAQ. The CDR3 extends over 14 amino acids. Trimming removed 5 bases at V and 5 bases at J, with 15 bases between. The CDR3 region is CASSPLPGEETQYF. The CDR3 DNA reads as TGTGCCAGCAGCCCACTCCCCGGGGAGGAGACCCAGTACTTC.

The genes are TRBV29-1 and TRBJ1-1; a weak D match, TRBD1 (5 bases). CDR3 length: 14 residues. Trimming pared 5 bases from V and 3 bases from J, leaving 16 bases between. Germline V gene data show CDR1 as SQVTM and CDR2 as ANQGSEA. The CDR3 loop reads CSVYGAWGDTEAFF. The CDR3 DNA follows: TGCAGCGTTTATGGGGCCTGGGGGGACACTGAAGCTTTCTTT.

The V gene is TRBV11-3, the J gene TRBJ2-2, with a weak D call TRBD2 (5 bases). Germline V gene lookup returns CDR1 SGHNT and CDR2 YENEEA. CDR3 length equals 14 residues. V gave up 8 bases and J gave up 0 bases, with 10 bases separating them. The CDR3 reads CASAIATNTGELFF. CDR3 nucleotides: TGTGCCAGCGCAATAGCGACGAACACCGGGGAGCTGTTTTTT. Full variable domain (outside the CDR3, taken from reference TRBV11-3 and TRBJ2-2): EAGVVQSPRYKIIEKKQPVAFWCNPISGHNTLYWYLQNLGQGPELLIRYENEEAVDDSQLPKDRFSAERLKGVDSTLKIQPAELGDSAVYLCASAIATNTGELFFGEGSRLTVL.

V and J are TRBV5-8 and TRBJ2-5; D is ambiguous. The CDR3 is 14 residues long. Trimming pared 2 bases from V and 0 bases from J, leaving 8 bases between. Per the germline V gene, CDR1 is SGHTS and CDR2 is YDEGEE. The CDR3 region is CASSFGTHQETQYF. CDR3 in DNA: TGTGCCAGCAGCTTCGGAACCCACCAAGAGACCCAGTACTTC.

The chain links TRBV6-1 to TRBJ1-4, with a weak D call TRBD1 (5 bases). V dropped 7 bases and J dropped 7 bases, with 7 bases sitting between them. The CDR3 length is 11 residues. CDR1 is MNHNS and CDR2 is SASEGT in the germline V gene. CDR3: CASKRGEKLFF. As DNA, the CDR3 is TGTGCCAGCAAGAGGGGTGAAAAACTGTTTTTT.

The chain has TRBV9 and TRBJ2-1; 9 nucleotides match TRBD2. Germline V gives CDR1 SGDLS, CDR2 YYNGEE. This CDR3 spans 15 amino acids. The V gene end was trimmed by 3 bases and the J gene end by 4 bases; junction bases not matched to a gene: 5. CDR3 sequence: CASSETSGYYNEQFF. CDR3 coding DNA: TGTGCCAGCAGCGAGACTAGCGGTTATTACAATGAGCAGTTCTTC.

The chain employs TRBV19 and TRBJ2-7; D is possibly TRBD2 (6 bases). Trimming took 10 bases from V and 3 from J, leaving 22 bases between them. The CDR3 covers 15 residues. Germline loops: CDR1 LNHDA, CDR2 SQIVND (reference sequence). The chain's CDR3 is CATSGGEMRFYEQYF. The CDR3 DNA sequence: TGTGCCACCTCAGGAGGGGAAATGAGATTCTACGAGCAGTACTTC.

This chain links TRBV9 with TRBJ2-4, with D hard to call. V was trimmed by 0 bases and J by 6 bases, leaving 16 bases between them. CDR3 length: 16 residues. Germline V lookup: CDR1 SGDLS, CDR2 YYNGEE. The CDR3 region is CASSVAAAPDSNIQYF. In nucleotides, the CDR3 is TGTGCCAGCAGCGTAGCCGCCGCACCAGACTCAAACATTCAGTACTTC. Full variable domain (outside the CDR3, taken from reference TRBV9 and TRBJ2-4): DSGVTQTPKHLITATGQRVTLRCSPRSGDLSVYWYQQSLDQGLQFLIQYYNGEERAKGNILERFSAQQFPDLHSELNLSSLELGDSALYFCASSVAAAPDSNIQYFGAGTRLSVL.

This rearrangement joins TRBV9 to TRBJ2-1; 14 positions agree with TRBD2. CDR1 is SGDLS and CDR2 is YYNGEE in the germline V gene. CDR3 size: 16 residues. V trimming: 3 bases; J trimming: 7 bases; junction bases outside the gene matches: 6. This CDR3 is CASSEKTSGRANEQFF. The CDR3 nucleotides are TGTGCCAGCAGCGAAAAGACTAGCGGGAGGGCAAATGAGCAGTTCTTC.

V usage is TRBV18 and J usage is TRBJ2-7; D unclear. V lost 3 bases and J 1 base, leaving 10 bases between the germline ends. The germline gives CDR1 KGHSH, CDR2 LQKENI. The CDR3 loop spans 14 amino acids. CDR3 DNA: TGTGCCAGCTCACCTGGACCGCAATCCTACGAGCAGTACTTC. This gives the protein CASSPGPQSYEQYF.

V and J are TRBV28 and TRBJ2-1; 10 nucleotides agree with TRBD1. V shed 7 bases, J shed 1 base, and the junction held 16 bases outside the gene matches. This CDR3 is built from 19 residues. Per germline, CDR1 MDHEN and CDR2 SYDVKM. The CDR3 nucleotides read TGTGCCAGCACTAAGGGACAGGGGCCCCAGACTTGGTCCTACAATGAGCAGTTCTTC. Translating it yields CASTKGQGPQTWSYNEQFF.

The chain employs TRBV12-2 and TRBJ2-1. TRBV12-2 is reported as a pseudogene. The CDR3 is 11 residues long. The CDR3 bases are TGTGCAAGTCGCTTAGGCTCCAAACAGTTCTTC. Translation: CASRLGSKQFF.